Listed below are T cell receptor beta chains from one sample, sequenced in a study of blood T cell repertoires in COVID-19. Using immunoSEQ multiplex PCR, the repertoire was profiled, and TCRdb retains in-frame clones only, with some absent. Of approximately 150,000 clones in the sample, 87% were seen once. Sequencing was done on a sample of peripheral blood. The receptors were gathered from a man in his forties or fifties who had recovered from COVID-19. Both conserved end residues are part of each CDR3. D genes are given only for firm matches. For some rows the clone size is stated as once, few or many, or as a class when expanded; others skip it.

.	TRBV19	.	TRBJ2-7	TGTGCCAGTAGTGGGGAACAGGTCTCCTACGAGCAGTACTTC	CASSGEQVSYEQYF
few	TRBV4-1	.	TRBJ1-1	TGCGCCAGCAGCATTACGGGACAACCGAACACTGAAGCTTTCTTT	CASSITGQPNTEAFF
.	TRBV11-2	.	TRBJ1-3	TGTGCCAGCAGCTTAGTTCCGAGCTCTGGAAACACCATATATTTT	CASSLVPSSGNTIYF
.	TRBV14	.	TRBJ2-1	TGTGCCAGCAGCCTGACTAGGGGCGATGAGCAGTTCTTC	CASSLTRGDEQFF
few	TRBV6-2/TRBV6-3	TRBD1	TRBJ2-3	TGTGCCAGCAGTTATGGGACAGCCACAGATACGCAGTATTTT	CASSYGTATDTQYF
.	TRBV4-3	TRBD2	TRBJ2-1	TGCGCCAGCAGCCCCATGCTAGCGGGGGGCGGGAATGAGCAGTTCTTC	CASSPMLAGGGNEQFF
.	TRBV6-2/TRBV6-3	.	TRBJ2-4	TGTGCCAGCAGTCAGCCAGGGTGGGCCAAAAACATTCAGTACTTC	CASSQPGWAKNIQYF
.	TRBV5-6	TRBD2	TRBJ2-3	TGTGCCAGCAGCCCCCTGGGGGCGGGGGGCAGGTCTAGCACAGATACGCAGTATTTT	CASSPLGAGGRSSTDTQYF
.	TRBV27	TRBD1	TRBJ2-5	TGTGCCAGCAGTTTATTCGGGCAGGGGGCGCTTTCGGAGACCCAGTACTTC	CASSLFGQGALSETQYF
.	TRBV7-2	TRBD1	TRBJ1-5	TGTGCCAGCAGCGAAACAGGGGCGGGATCAGCCCAGCATTTT	CASSETGAGSAQHF
.	TRBV6-5	.	TRBJ1-1	TGTGCCAGCAGTTCCGGAAGGGGAACTGAAGCTTTCTTT	CASSSGRGTEAFF
.	TRBV29-1	.	TRBJ1-2	TGCAGCGTTGAAGACAGGGGCTATGGCTACACCTTC	CSVEDRGYGYTF
once	TRBV10-3	.	TRBJ2-2	TGTGCCACCAGAACCGGGACACTCACCGGGGAGCTGTTTTTT	CATRTGTLTGELFF
.	TRBV4-3	.	TRBJ1-4	TGCGCCAGCAGCCAAGATTCCCCACAGGCGACTAATGAAAAACTGTTTTTT	CASSQDSPQATNEKLFF
.	TRBV5-1	TRBD2	TRBJ2-2	TGCGCCAGCAGCTTGGAGGCTAGCGGGGGGACCACCGGGGAGCTGTTTTTT	CASSLEASGGTTGELFF
.	TRBV3-1/TRBV3-2	TRBD2	TRBJ2-3	TGTGCCAGCAGCCAAGCTGGGGTAGCGGGGGCTGGCACAGATACGCAGTATTTT	CASSQAGVAGAGTDTQYF
.	TRBV20-1	TRBD1	TRBJ1-2	TGCAGTGCTAGTGTAGCTCAGGGACAGCGTGGCTACACCTTC	CSASVAQGQRGYTF
.	TRBV27	TRBD1	TRBJ1-2	TGTGCCAGCAGTTTAGGACAGGGGGCTGTCTATGGCTACACCTTC	CASSLGQGAVYGYTF
.	TRBV9	TRBD2	TRBJ2-2	TGTGCCAGCAGCAACCCTAGCGGGGGGGCCTCCGACACCGGGGAGCTGTTTTTT	CASSNPSGGASDTGELFF
.	TRBV19	TRBD2	TRBJ2-2	TGTGCCAGTAGTACTAGCGGGGGGGCCACCGGGGAGCTGTTTTTT	CASSTSGGATGELFF
.	TRBV7-2	.	TRBJ2-5	TGTGCCAGCAGCTCCGGGACACCCATCCAAGAGACCCAGTACTTC	CASSSGTPIQETQYF
.	TRBV6-1	TRBD2	TRBJ2-1	TGTGCCAGCAGTGAATGGTCCCTAGCGGGAGAGCAGTTCTTC	CASSEWSLAGEQFF
.	TRBV19	TRBD1	TRBJ2-7	TGTGCCAGCAGGGGGACAGGTAACGAGCAGTACTTC	CASRGTGNEQYF
.	TRBV5-1	.	TRBJ1-4	TGCGCCAGCAGCCTAATGGACAGTAATGAAAAACTGTTTTTT	CASSLMDSNEKLFF
.	TRBV9	TRBD1	TRBJ1-3	TGTGCCAGCAGCGTCCTGGACCAGGGGGGTAGCGGAAACACCATATATTTT	CASSVLDQGGSGNTIYF
.	TRBV5-4	TRBD2	TRBJ2-1	TGTGCCAGCAGCCCGACTAGCGGGGGGACGGGTGAGCAGTTCTTC	CASSPTSGGTGEQFF
once	TRBV19	.	TRBJ2-7	TGTGCCAGTAGTGCAGACAGAGATTACGAGCAGTACTTC	CASSADRDYEQYF
.	TRBV4-3	TRBD1	TRBJ1-2	TGCGCCAGCAGCCAAGCGGACAGGGCCGGCTATGGCTACACCTTC	CASSQADRAGYGYTF
.	TRBV6-1	TRBD2	TRBJ2-3	TGTGCCAGCAGTGACCCTGCGACTAGCGGGAGGAACACAGATACGCAGTATTTT	CASSDPATSGRNTDTQYF
.	TRBV13	TRBD1	TRBJ2-7	TGTGCCAGCAGCTTCGACAGGGGACCTTACGAGCAGTACTTC	CASSFDRGPYEQYF
.	TRBV7-2	.	TRBJ1-5	TGTGCCAGCAGCTTGGGGCCAAATCAGCCCCAGCATTTT	CASSLGPNQPQHF
.	TRBV27	TRBD1	TRBJ1-4	TGTGCCAGCAGTCTCGCCCCAGGGGGATTTGAAAAACTGTTTTTT	CASSLAPGGFEKLFF
.	TRBV11-1	TRBD1	TRBJ2-7	TGTGCCAGCAGCTTACGGGACAGTGGACACTACGAGCAGTACTTC	CASSLRDSGHYEQYF
.	TRBV27	TRBD1	TRBJ2-5	TGTGCCAGCAGTTTACAGGCCGAGGGGGCGGAGACCCAGTACTTC	CASSLQAEGAETQYF
.	TRBV7-9	.	TRBJ2-3	TGTGCCAGCAGCTTTCGGGGGGCAGGTACGCAGTATTTT	CASSFRGAGTQYF
few	TRBV7-8	.	TRBJ1-3	TGTGCCAGCAGCTTAGTCGCGGGCTCTGGAAACACCATATATTTT	CASSLVAGSGNTIYF
.	TRBV7-2	.	TRBJ2-5	TGTGCCAGCAGCTTGGGAAGCGGAAAAGAGACCCAGTACTTC	CASSLGSGKETQYF
.	TRBV10-3	.	TRBJ2-4	TGTGCCATCAGTGAGTCATCCAGGGGTTCAGGCAAAAACATTCAGTACTTC	CAISESSRGSGKNIQYF